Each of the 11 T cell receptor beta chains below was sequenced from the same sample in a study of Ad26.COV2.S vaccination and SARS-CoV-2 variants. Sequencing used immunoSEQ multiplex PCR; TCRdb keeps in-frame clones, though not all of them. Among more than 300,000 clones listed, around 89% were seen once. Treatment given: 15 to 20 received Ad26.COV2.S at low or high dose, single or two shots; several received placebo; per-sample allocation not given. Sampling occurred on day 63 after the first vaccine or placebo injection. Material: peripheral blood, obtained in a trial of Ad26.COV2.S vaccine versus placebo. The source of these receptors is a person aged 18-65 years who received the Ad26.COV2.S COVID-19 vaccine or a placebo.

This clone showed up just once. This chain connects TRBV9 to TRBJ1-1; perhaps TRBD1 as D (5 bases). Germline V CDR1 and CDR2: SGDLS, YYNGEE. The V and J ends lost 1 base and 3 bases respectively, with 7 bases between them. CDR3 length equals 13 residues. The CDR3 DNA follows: TGTGCCAGCAGCGTAAAGACAGACACTGAAGCTTTCTTT. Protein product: CASSVKTDTEAFF.

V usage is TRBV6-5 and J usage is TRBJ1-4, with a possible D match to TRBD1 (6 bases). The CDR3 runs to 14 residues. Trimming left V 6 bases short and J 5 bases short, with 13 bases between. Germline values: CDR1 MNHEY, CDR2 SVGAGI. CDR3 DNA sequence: TGTGCCAGCAGCAGGGGATTGGGAAATGAAAAACTGTTTTTT. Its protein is CASSRGLGNEKLFF.

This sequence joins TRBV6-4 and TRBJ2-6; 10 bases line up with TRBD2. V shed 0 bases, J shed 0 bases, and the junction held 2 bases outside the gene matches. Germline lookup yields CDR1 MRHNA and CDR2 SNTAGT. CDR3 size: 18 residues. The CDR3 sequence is CASSDSTSGVSGANVLTF. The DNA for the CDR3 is TGTGCCAGCAGTGACTCTACTAGCGGGGTCTCTGGGGCCAACGTCCTGACTTTC.

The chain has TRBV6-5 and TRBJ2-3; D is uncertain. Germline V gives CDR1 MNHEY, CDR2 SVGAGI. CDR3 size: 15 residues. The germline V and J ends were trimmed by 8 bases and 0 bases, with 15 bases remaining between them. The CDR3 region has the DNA TGTGCCAGCGGCCAAAGCCAGACGAGCACAGATACGCAGTATTTT. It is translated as CASGQSQTSTDTQYF.

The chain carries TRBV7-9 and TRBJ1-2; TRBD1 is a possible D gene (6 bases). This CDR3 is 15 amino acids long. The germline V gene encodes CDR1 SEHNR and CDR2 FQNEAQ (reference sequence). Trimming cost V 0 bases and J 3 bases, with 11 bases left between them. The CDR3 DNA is TGTGCCAGCAGCTTAGCCACAGGGAGGGACTATGGCTACACCTTC. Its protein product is CASSLATGRDYGYTF.

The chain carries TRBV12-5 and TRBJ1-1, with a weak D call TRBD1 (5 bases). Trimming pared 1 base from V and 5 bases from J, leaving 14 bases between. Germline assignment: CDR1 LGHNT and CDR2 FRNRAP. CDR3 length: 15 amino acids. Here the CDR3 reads CASGLEQTVRTEAFF. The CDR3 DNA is TGTGCTAGTGGTTTGGAACAGACAGTAAGGACTGAAGCTTTCTTT. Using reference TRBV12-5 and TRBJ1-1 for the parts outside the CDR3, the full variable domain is DARVTQTPRHKVTEMGQEVTMRCQPILGHNTVFWYRQTMMQGLELLAYFRNRAPLDDSGMPKDRFSAEMPDATLATLKIQPSEPRDSAVYFCASGLEQTVRTEAFFGQGTRLTVV.

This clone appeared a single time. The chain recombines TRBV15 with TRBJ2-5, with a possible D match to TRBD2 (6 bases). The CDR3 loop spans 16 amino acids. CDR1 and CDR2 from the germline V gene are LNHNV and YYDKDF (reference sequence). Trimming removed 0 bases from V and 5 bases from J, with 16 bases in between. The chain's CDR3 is CATSRDGGKGRETQYF. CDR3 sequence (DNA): TGTGCCACCAGCAGAGATGGGGGTAAAGGGAGGGAGACCCAGTACTTC. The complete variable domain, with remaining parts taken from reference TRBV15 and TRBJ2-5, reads DAMVIQNPRYQVTQFGKPVTLSCSQTLNHNVMYWYQQKSSQAPKLLFHYYDKDFNNEADTPDNFQSRRPNTSFCFLDIRSPGLGDTAMYLCATSRDGGKGRETQYFGPGTRLLVL.

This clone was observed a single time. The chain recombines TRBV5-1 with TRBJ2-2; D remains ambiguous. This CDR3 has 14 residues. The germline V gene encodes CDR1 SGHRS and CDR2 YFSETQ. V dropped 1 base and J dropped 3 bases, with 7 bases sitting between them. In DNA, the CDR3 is TGCGCCAGCAGCTTGCGAAGCGACACCGGGGAGCTGTTTTTT. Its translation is CASSLRSDTGELFF.

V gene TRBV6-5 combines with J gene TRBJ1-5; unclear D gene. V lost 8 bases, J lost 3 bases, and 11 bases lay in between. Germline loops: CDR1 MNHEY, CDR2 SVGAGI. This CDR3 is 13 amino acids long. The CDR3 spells CASRAGLNQPQHF. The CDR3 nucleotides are TGTGCCAGCCGGGCGGGTCTCAATCAGCCCCAGCATTTT.

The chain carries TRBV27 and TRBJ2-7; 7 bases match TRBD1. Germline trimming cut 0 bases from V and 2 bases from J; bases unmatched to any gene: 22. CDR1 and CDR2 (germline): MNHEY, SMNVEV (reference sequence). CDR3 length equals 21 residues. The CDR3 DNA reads TGTGCCAGCAGTTTATCGATTCTGGGACAGCGCCTTGGAACGGGGCCCTACGAGCAGTACTTC. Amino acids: CASSLSILGQRLGTGPYEQYF.

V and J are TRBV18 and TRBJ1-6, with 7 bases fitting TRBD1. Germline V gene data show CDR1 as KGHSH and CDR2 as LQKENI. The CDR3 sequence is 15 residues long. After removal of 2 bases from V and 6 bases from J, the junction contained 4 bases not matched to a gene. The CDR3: CASSPARGFNSPLHF. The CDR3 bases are TGTGCCAGCTCACCAGCCAGGGGGTTTAATTCACCCCTCCACTTT.